The 16 T cell receptor beta chains below all came from one sample that was sequenced in a study of blood T cell repertoires in COVID-19. Profiled with immunoSEQ multiplex PCR; TCRdb holds only in-frame clones, not every one. Among roughly 290,000 clones listed, around 87% were seen once. Material: peripheral blood. The receptor source for this set is a woman between 50 and 59 years old who had recovered from COVID-19.

CDR3 sequence: CASSLSGLAGVGELFF. The DNA of the CDR3 is TGTGCCAGCAGCTTATCGGGGCTAGCGGGAGTCGGGGAGCTGTTTTTT. The V call is TRBV11-2, the J call TRBJ2-2, with 10 bases lining up with TRBD2. The CDR3 spans 16 residues. The germline V gene has CDR1 SGHAT and CDR2 FQNNGV. J lost 7 bases, V lost 2 bases, and 7 bases had no gene match.

The genes are TRBV2 and TRBJ2-3, with 7 bases fitting TRBD1. CDR1 SNHLY and CDR2 FYNNEI come from the germline V gene. The CDR3 is 14 residues long. V trimming: 7 bases; J trimming: 2 bases; junction bases outside the gene matches: 6. CDR3 in DNA: TGTGCCAGCATTGAGACAGGGTCCACAGATACGCAGTATTTT. Its protein is CASIETGSTDTQYF. Filled out from reference TRBV2 and TRBJ2-3, the complete variable domain reads EPEVTQTPSHQVTQMGQEVILRCVPISNHLYFYWYRQILGQKVEFLVSFYNNEISEKSEIFDDQFSVERPDGSNFTLKIRSTKLEDSAMYFCASIETGSTDTQYFGPGTRLTVL.

This chain connects TRBV4-1 to TRBJ2-2; 7 bases are shared with TRBD1. The V and J ends lost 5 bases and 4 bases, in that order; junction bases with no gene match: 7. CDR3 length equals 15 residues. Germline V gene sequence: CDR1 MGHRA, CDR2 YSYEKL. This CDR3 is CASSSRQGPTGELFF. As DNA, the CDR3 is TGCGCCAGCAGCAGCCGACAGGGACCCACCGGGGAGCTGTTTTTT.

The genes are TRBV29-1 and TRBJ2-5; 10 nucleotides match TRBD2. This CDR3 region has 13 residues. V shed 7 bases, J shed 6 bases, and the junction held 8 bases outside the gene matches. From germline, CDR1 is SQVTM and CDR2 ANQGSEA. For the CDR3, the DNA is TGCAGCGATGTAGCGGGAGGACGGAAGACCCAGTACTTC. It codes for CSDVAGGRKTQYF.

This clone has more than one count but fewer than ten. V gene TRBV28 combines with J gene TRBJ2-7; 12 nucleotides match TRBD2. The length of the CDR3 is 16 residues. J was trimmed by 3 bases and V by 5 bases; bases with no gene match: 8. Germline V CDR1 and CDR2: MDHEN, SYDVKM. CDR3 nucleotide sequence: TGTGCCAGCAGTCCCCTTGGACTAGCGGGAATCTACGAGCAGTACTTC. Its protein is CASSPLGLAGIYEQYF.

This clone was seen just once. The CDR3 sequence is CASSRTSGGPPDTQYF. The CDR3 nucleotides are TGCGCCAGCAGCCGAACTAGCGGGGGGCCCCCGGATACGCAGTATTTT. V is TRBV5-1 and J is TRBJ2-3, with 12 bases lining up with TRBD2. The CDR3 is 16 amino acids. Germline lookup yields CDR1 SGHRS and CDR2 YFSETQ. The V gene end was trimmed by 4 bases and the J gene end by 6 bases; junction bases not matched to a gene: 9. The whole variable domain, filled in from reference TRBV5-1 and TRBJ2-3, reads KAGVTQTPRYLIKTRGQQVTLSCSPISGHRSVSWYQQTPGQGLQFLFEYFSETQRNKGNFPGRFSGRQFSNSRSEMNVSTLELGDSALYLCASSRTSGGPPDTQYFGPGTRLTVL.

CDR3 protein: CASSSPNRGYGYTF. For the CDR3, the DNA is TGTGCCAGCTCATCCCCAAACAGGGGCTATGGCTACACCTTC. V gene TRBV18 combines with J gene TRBJ1-2, with TRBD1 matching over 7 bases. In germline, CDR1 is KGHSH, CDR2 LQKENI. CDR3 size: 14 residues. J lost 4 bases, V lost 5 bases, and 7 bases had no gene match.

V usage is TRBV10-3 and J usage is TRBJ1-2, with 7 bases matching TRBD1. V was clipped by 2 bases and J by 5 bases; unmatched bases: 5. The CDR3 spans 14 residues. Per the germline V gene, CDR1 is ENHRY and CDR2 is SYGVKD. In nucleotides, the CDR3 is TGTGCCATCAGTGAGGAATGGGACAGTTATGGCTACACCTTC. It specifies CAISEEWDSYGYTF.

The J gene is TRBJ2-2, the V gene TRBV18; 10 positions agree with TRBD1. V shed 6 bases and J 3 bases; nucleotides not matched to a gene: 4. Germline CDR1 reads KGHSH; CDR2 reads LQKENI. The CDR3 has 15 residues. This CDR3 is CASSRDRGDTGELFF. The DNA for the CDR3 is TGTGCCAGCTCCCGGGACAGGGGCGACACCGGGGAGCTGTTTTTT.

This clone was seen just once. This rearrangement joins TRBV7-8 to TRBJ1-5, with D possibly TRBD1 on 5 matching bases. The V end lost 1 base, the J end lost 8 bases, and 12 bases lay between the germline ends. The CDR3 loop spans 14 amino acids. CDR1 is SGHVS, CDR2 FQNEAQ, per germline. The CDR3 protein is CASSLEPGSEPQHF. The CDR3 DNA follows: TGTGCCAGCAGCTTAGAGCCAGGGTCGGAGCCCCAGCATTTT. Based on the CDR3 plus reference TRBV7-8 and TRBJ1-5, the full variable domain is GAGVSQSPRYKVAKRGQDVALRCDPISGHVSLFWYQQALGQGPEFLTYFQNEAQLDKSGLPSDRFFAERPEGSVSTLKIQRTQQEDSAVYLCASSLEPGSEPQHFGDGTRLSIL.

CDR3 sequence (DNA): TGTGCCAGCAGCCCCACAGCCCAGGGGCTAGAGACCCAGTACTTC. Amino acid sequence: CASSPTAQGLETQYF. This chain joins TRBV7-2 and TRBJ2-5, with a possible D match to TRBD1 (6 bases). The V end lost 5 bases, the J end lost 4 bases, and 17 bases lay between the germline ends. The CDR3 sequence is 15 residues long. The germline V gene has CDR1 SGHTA and CDR2 FQGNSA.

The gene calls are TRBV5-5 and TRBJ1-4; D ambiguous. The V gene lost 0 bases and the J gene lost 8 bases, with 17 bases spanning the gap. CDR3 length: 16 amino acids. Germline V gives CDR1 SGHKS, CDR2 YYEKEE (reference sequence). DNA for the CDR3: TGTGCCAGCAGCTTGGGGACTGTGCGTTTCTTCGAAAAACTGTTTTTT. It is translated as CASSLGTVRFFEKLFF.

This clone was picked up one time. This chain links TRBV30 with TRBJ2-1, with TRBD2 matching over 13 bases. V trimming: 4 bases; J trimming: 1 base; junction bases outside the gene matches: 13. Germline assignment: CDR1 GTSNPN and CDR2 SVGIG (reference sequence). The CDR3 consists of 19 residues. CDR3 region: CAWISRTSGSTFSYNEQFF. The CDR3 DNA sequence: TGTGCCTGGATATCAAGGACTAGCGGGAGTACTTTTTCCTACAATGAGCAGTTCTTC.

This chain connects TRBV7-2 to TRBJ1-2, with 10 bases fitting TRBD1. In germline, CDR1 is SGHTA, CDR2 FQGNSA. With 5 bases clipped from V and 4 bases from J, the junction kept 4 bases outside the gene matches. CDR3 length equals 14 residues. Here the CDR3 DNA reads TGTGCCAGCAGCCCAAGGACAGGGGGCTATGGCTACACCTTC. Amino acids: CASSPRTGGYGYTF.

The rearrangement joins TRBV10-3 to TRBJ1-1; perhaps TRBD1 as D (6 bases). V lost 6 bases and J lost 3, with 14 bases in between. This CDR3 has 14 residues. CDR1 and CDR2 (germline): ENHRY, SYGVKD. The CDR3, as DNA: TGTGCCATCAGACGGACAGCGGGGGACACTGAAGCTTTCTTT. The encoded protein is CAIRRTAGDTEAFF.

The chain combines TRBV6-5 with TRBJ1-2; a weak D match, TRBD1 (6 bases). Germline V gene sequence: CDR1 MNHEY, CDR2 SVGAGI. V shed 5 bases and J shed 2 bases, with 9 bases lying between them. The CDR3 spans 13 residues. The CDR3 spells CASSTDRNYGYTF. The CDR3 coding sequence is TGTGCCAGCAGTACGGACAGAAACTATGGCTACACCTTC.